This entry describes one T cell receptor (beta chain). What it recognizes is unknown. A read error may be the cause here, since a much bigger clone is one base away. Using RNA template, CDR3s of TCR alpha and beta were amplified with iRepertoire arm-PCR. TCRdb fed the multiplex PCR reads into MiXCR, producing one record per CDR3 protein. The table shows some 190,000 distinct CDR3 sequences, with 25% to 35% occurring only once. This entry comes from a study of glioma-infiltrating T cells. The CDR3 has 14 residues. Study-wide points: CDR3 overlap between tissue and blood was very small. Non-neoplastic patients had below-expected tissue-blood divergence, while all gliomas exceeded expectation.

This receptor was taken from a human donor with low-grade glioma or glioblastoma, undergoing nonglioma brain surgery, or in good health (not recorded which). The V gene is TRBV12-3 or TRBV12-4, the J gene TRBJ1-2; D perhaps matches TRBD1 (5 bases). The sequenced material came from glioma tissue, nonneoplastic brain tissue, or PBMCs (not recorded which). DNA of the CDR3: TGTGCCAGCAGCCTTGGAGGGACGGATTATGGCGACACCTTC. It yields the protein CASSLGGTDYGDTF.